The T cell receptor beta chain under discussion was sequenced for a study of blood T cells in healthy people across ages. General study points: While age rose, TCR beta diversity per million T cells dropped in a roughly linear way. Comparison with aged donors showed that long-lived donors had more naive CD4+ cells and higher diversity.

Alongside a J-beta primer mix, a sample-barcoded 5' primer served in a second PCR lasting about 6 to 12 cycles. Every molecule of cDNA carried a tag from a template-switch adaptor with 12 random nucleotides. TCRdb used MiXCR to reprocess the 5' RACE reads, holding one entry per CDR3 protein. The sample holds roughly 930,000 distinct CDR3 sequences; around 48% are singletons and the top ten take 13%. This clonotype has just a few counts. Its antigen remains unknown. J lost 2 bases, V lost 7 bases, and 6 bases had no gene match. CDR3 length: 14 residues. CDR1 MNHEY and CDR2 SVGAGI come from the germline V gene.

Sequences were obtained from blood. V and J are TRBV6-5 and TRBJ2-3, with 7 bases aligning to TRBD2. The sequence was obtained from a man aged 25 to 40 in good health. CDR3 sequence (DNA): TGTGCCAGCAAACCAGCGGGGTTCACAGATACGCAGTATTTT. This codes for CASKPAGFTDTQYF.